This TCR beta chain derives from a study of T cell responses to AZD1222 COVID-19 vaccine. Study-wide results and caveats: The study sampled repertoires only after the peak T cell response.

Pooling covered second doses at about 4 or about 12 weeks. TCRdb keeps only in-frame clones here, not all; method: immunoSEQ multiplex PCR. Among about 160,000 clones, 94% were seen once, and the ten largest hold 5.1%. A few counts support this clone. Its antigen is undetermined. CDR3 size: 13 residues. The V gene's germline CDR1 is LGHNA and CDR2 YNFKEQ. Trimming shortened V by 4 bases and J by 6 bases, and 10 bases separated the two germline ends. This sample comprised peripheral blood, obtained 28 days after the second AZD1222 dose. The TCR was taken from an adult who received the AZD1222 COVID-19 vaccine. This sequence joins TRBV4-2 and TRBJ2-1, with a weak D call TRBD1 (5 bases). In DNA, the CDR3 is TGTGCCAGCAGCCTCAGGGTTATCAATGAGCAGTTCTTC. Residues: CASSLRVINEQFF.